This T cell receptor beta chain was profiled in a study of shared clonotypes between healthy human individuals. About the research overall: Donors were a couple of women and a few men aged 18 to 49. Plates per donor: three CD4 naive, three CD4 memory, two CD8 naive, one CD8 memory.

Using immunoSEQ multiplex PCR, the repertoire was profiled, and TCRdb retains in-frame clones only, with some absent. Of over a million clones detected, around 78% appear once; the ten largest clones hold more than 0.55%. CDR3 length: 15 amino acids. The germline V gene has CDR1 SGHAT and CDR2 FQNNGV. Trimming took off 3 bases at V and 2 bases at J, with 14 bases between the two ends. All donors qualified as healthy HIV-negative adults and had experienced no recent acute infections or vaccinations. This receptor was taken from a man younger than 35 in good health. Some clones in this sample may be carry-over from other donors' samples. Material: memory CD4+ T cells from PBMCs. Subset described: CD45RA-negative fraction. The J gene is TRBJ2-7, the V gene TRBV11-2, with D perhaps TRBD1 or TRBD2 (5 bases each). The DNA for the CDR3 is TGTGCCAGCAGCTTCGACGGGACCCCAACCTACGAGCAGTACTTC. It specifies CASSFDGTPTYEQYF.